Below are 23 T cell receptor beta chains sequenced from a single sample in a study of shared clonotypes between healthy human individuals. Data came from immunoSEQ multiplex PCR; TCRdb stores just in-frame clones and leaves some out. The table has millions of clones, approximately 95% seen once; the top ten hold roughly 0.36%. Sequences were obtained from naive CD4+ T cells from PBMCs. As for subset: CD45RA+ positively selected. Receptors were obtained from a man in his late teens or twenties in good health. Some clones in this sample may be carry-over from other donors' samples.

Of note for this clone: Additional DNA sequences in this sample encode the identical CDR3. DNA for the CDR3: TGTGCCAGCAGCTCAGGACAGACTAACTATGGCTACACCTTC. Translation gives CASSSGQTNYGYTF. The chain combines TRBV7-9 with TRBJ1-2; TRBD1 is a possible D gene (6 bases). From germline, CDR1 is SEHNR and CDR2 FQNEAQ (reference sequence). The CDR3 has 14 residues. Between the trimmed V and J ends, which lost 4 bases and 0 bases, there was a span of 9 bases. Full variable domain (missing parts from reference TRBV7-9 and TRBJ1-2): DTGVSQNPRHKITKRGQNVTFRCDPISEHNRLYWYRQTLGQGPEFLTYFQNEAQLEKSRLLSDRFSAERPKGSFSTLEIQRTEQGDSAMYLCASSSGQTNYGYTFGSGTRLTVV.

As for this clone: Other DNA sequences within the sample encode an identical CDR3. This chain links TRBV5-1 with TRBJ2-3; 10 bases match TRBD1. The junction had 2 bases not matched to a gene; V was cut back by 0 bases and J by 1 base. The V gene's germline CDR1 is SGHRS and CDR2 YFSETQ. CDR3 length: 16 amino acids. CDR3 amino acids: CASSLGGTGGTDTQYF. The CDR3 nucleotides read TGCGCCAGCAGCTTGGGAGGGACAGGGGGCACAGATACGCAGTATTTT. Combining the CDR3 with reference TRBV5-1 and TRBJ2-3 gives the whole variable domain KAGVTQTPRYLIKTRGQQVTLSCSPISGHRSVSWYQQTPGQGLQFLFEYFSETQRNKGNFPGRFSGRQFSNSRSEMNVSTLELGDSALYLCASSLGGTGGTDTQYFGPGTRLTVL.

The chain combines TRBV4-2 with TRBJ1-4, with TRBD1 identical over 8 bases. Germline values: CDR1 LGHNA, CDR2 YNFKEQ. The V and J ends lost 1 base and 8 bases, in that order; junction bases with no gene match: 15. This CDR3 is built from 18 residues. The chain's CDR3 is CASSQAGGVFPSGEKLFF. CDR3 nucleotides: TGTGCCAGCAGCCAAGCAGGGGGCGTATTCCCCTCGGGGGAAAAACTGTTTTTT.

A single count supports this clone. The chain carries TRBV30 and TRBJ2-2, with D hard to call. The CDR3 is 14 amino acids. Germline assignment: CDR1 GTSNPN and CDR2 SVGIG (reference sequence). V lost 2 bases and J 3 bases, leaving 10 bases between the germline ends. CDR3 in amino acids: CAWSKGFHTGELFF. CDR3 coding DNA: TGTGCCTGGAGTAAAGGTTTTCACACCGGGGAGCTGTTTTTT.

The V call is TRBV2, the J call TRBJ1-4, with TRBD1 as a possible D gene (5 bases). CDR1 SNHLY and CDR2 FYNNEI come from the germline V gene. CDR3 length equals 14 residues. V lost 1 base and J 2 bases, leaving 5 bases between the germline ends. CDR3 residues: CASSEGDTNEKLFF. CDR3 nucleotides: TGTGCCAGCAGTGAAGGGGACACTAATGAAAAACTGTTTTTT.

This clone was seen a handful of times. V is TRBV7-6 and J is TRBJ2-2; 7 bases agree with TRBD2. V trimming: 5 bases; J trimming: 4 bases; junction bases outside the gene matches: 13. This CDR3 comprises 17 residues. Germline values: CDR1 SGHVS, CDR2 FNYEAQ. This CDR3 is CASSTGWSGTFTGELFF. The CDR3 DNA follows: TGTGCCAGCAGCACCGGGTGGAGCGGGACCTTCACCGGGGAGCTGTTTTTT.

This clone was recorded only once. This rearrangement joins TRBV11-3 to TRBJ2-5; D call uncertain. The V end lost 5 bases, the J end lost 0 bases, and 13 bases lay between the germline ends. The CDR3 length is 15 residues. Per the germline V gene, CDR1 is SGHNT and CDR2 is YENEEA. The chain's CDR3 is CASSVGGGYQETQYF. CDR3 nucleotides: TGTGCCAGCAGCGTTGGTGGCGGATACCAAGAGACCCAGTACTTC.

This chain connects TRBV2 to TRBJ1-2; 10 bases agree with TRBD1. The J segment lost 7 bases and the V segment lost 8 bases, leaving 13 bases of the junction unmatched. Germline loops: CDR1 SNHLY, CDR2 FYNNEI. The CDR3 spans 15 residues. The chain's CDR3 is CASLAPGQGGGGYTF. The CDR3 bases are TGTGCCAGCCTGGCCCCCGGACAGGGGGGAGGTGGCTACACCTTC.

The genes are TRBV11-2 and TRBJ1-3; maybe TRBD1 (6 bases). The CDR3 sequence is 13 residues long. The V end lost 7 bases, the J end lost 2 bases, and 9 bases lay between the germline ends. Germline-derived CDR1 and CDR2 are SGHAT and FQNNGV. CDR3 loop: CASTTGTGNTIYF. Here the CDR3 DNA reads TGTGCCAGCACCACAGGGACTGGAAACACCATATATTTT.

The V and J genes are TRBV5-1 and TRBJ1-6; possible D gene TRBD1, 5 bases. This CDR3 has 16 amino acids. V was cut by 5 bases and J by 6 bases, with 18 bases left in between. Germline V gene data show CDR1 as SGHRS and CDR2 as YFSETQ. The CDR3 loop is CASSIRPGRSNSPLHF. In nucleotides, the CDR3 is TGCGCCAGCAGTATCCGACCGGGACGGAGTAATTCACCCCTCCACTTT.

The gene calls are TRBV5-5 and TRBJ2-7; D may match TRBD1 or TRBD2 (6 bases each). The V gene lost 4 bases and the J gene lost 2 bases, with 16 bases spanning the gap. This CDR3 is 15 amino acids long. Germline V lookup: CDR1 SGHKS, CDR2 YYEKEE (reference sequence). The CDR3 spells CASSPQGTLAYEQYF. Here the CDR3 DNA reads TGTGCCAGCAGCCCCCAGGGGACTCTCGCCTACGAGCAGTACTTC.

The genes are TRBV5-1 and TRBJ2-3; 11 positions match TRBD2. CDR1 SGHRS and CDR2 YFSETQ come from the germline V gene. The CDR3 is made up of 16 amino acids. With 0 bases clipped from V and 2 bases from J, the junction kept 2 bases outside the gene matches. The CDR3 region has the DNA TGCGCCAGCAGCTTGGGGGGACTAGCGGTCACAGATACGCAGTATTTT. Its translation is CASSLGGLAVTDTQYF.

This chain joins TRBV18 and TRBJ2-1; perhaps TRBD2 as D (5 bases). Deletions cut 5 bases from V and 7 bases from J, with 9 bases between. The CDR3 has 12 amino acids. From germline, CDR1 is KGHSH and CDR2 LQKENI. CDR3 DNA: TGTGCCAGCTCAATAGCGACGAATGAGCAGTTCTTC. Its protein is CASSIATNEQFF.

This chain links TRBV28 with TRBJ1-5; a weak D match, TRBD1 (5 bases). Germline CDR1 MDHEN, CDR2 SYDVKM. This CDR3 has 14 residues. With 6 bases removed from V and 4 bases from J, the gap between germline ends came to 13 bases. The CDR3 here is CASRIGGLNQPQHF. The CDR3 nucleotides read TGTGCCAGCAGGATTGGGGGTTTGAATCAGCCCCAGCATTTT. Looking up the rest from reference TRBV28 and TRBJ1-5 gives the full variable domain: DVKVTQSSRYLVKRTGEKVFLECVQDMDHENMFWYRQDPGLGLRLIYFSYDVKMKEKGDIPEGYSVSREKKERFSLILESASTNQTSMYLCASRIGGLNQPQHFGDGTRLSIL.

This clone was recorded once. This chain connects TRBV11-3 to TRBJ2-3, with 12 bases matching TRBD2. V trimming: 1 base; J trimming: 4 bases; junction bases outside the gene matches: 6. Germline loops: CDR1 SGHNT, CDR2 YENEEA. This CDR3 spans 17 amino acids. The chain's CDR3 is CASSLGLLAGGPDTQYF. The CDR3 DNA reads TGTGCCAGCAGCTTAGGCCTACTAGCGGGAGGCCCAGATACGCAGTATTTT.

The rearrangement uses TRBV28 and TRBJ2-3; D gene unclear. The CDR3 covers 15 residues. V lost 2 bases to trimming and J lost 6 bases, with 15 bases between them. The germline gives CDR1 MDHEN, CDR2 SYDVKM. CDR3 protein: CASSLQARRSDTQYF. As DNA, the CDR3 is TGTGCCAGCAGTTTACAAGCGAGGCGGAGCGATACGCAGTATTTT.

The rearrangement joins TRBV7-2 to TRBJ1-2; maybe TRBD1 (5 bases). Trimming removed 3 bases at V and 6 bases at J, with 17 bases between. Germline CDR1 reads SGHTA; CDR2 reads FQGNSA. CDR3 length equals 15 residues. The CDR3 nucleotides are TGTGCCAGCAGCTTTAATGGGGGAAGAGGGGATGGCTACACCTTC. Its protein is CASSFNGGRGDGYTF.

The genes are TRBV7-9 and TRBJ2-7; D is unresolved. This CDR3 spans 11 amino acids. The ends were cut back, 4 bases at V and 7 bases at J, with 8 bases in the middle. Germline V CDR1 and CDR2: SEHNR, FQNEAQ (reference sequence). DNA for the CDR3: TGTGCCAGCAGCTATGCCCGGGAGCAGTACTTC. Encoded protein: CASSYAREQYF.

The chain carries TRBV14 and TRBJ2-7; TRBD2 matches at 9 bases. CDR3 length equals 15 residues. V shed 1 base and J 6 bases; nucleotides not matched to a gene: 7. The germline V gene encodes CDR1 SGHDN and CDR2 FVKESK. CDR3 loop: CASSQVRAGGTEQYF. CDR3 coding DNA: TGTGCCAGCAGCCAAGTTCGAGCGGGAGGTACCGAGCAGTACTTC. Drawing the rest from reference TRBV14 and TRBJ2-7, the complete variable domain is EAGVTQFPSHSVIEKGQTVTLRCDPISGHDNLYWYRRVMGKEIKFLLHFVKESKQDESGMPNNRFLAERTGGTYSTLKVQPAELEDSGVYFCASSQVRAGGTEQYFGPGTRLTVT.

This clone was observed a single time. V gene TRBV6-1 combines with J gene TRBJ1-5; weak D call: TRBD1 (6 bases). Germline V CDR1 and CDR2: MNHNS, SASEGT. Trimming removed 7 bases from V and 4 bases from J, with 14 bases in between. CDR3 size: 14 residues. CDR3 sequence: CASTKGQPNQPQHF. The CDR3 coding sequence is TGTGCCAGCACTAAAGGACAGCCTAATCAGCCCCAGCATTTT.

The rearrangement links TRBV12-5 to TRBJ2-7; D is tentatively TRBD1 or TRBD2 (6 bases each). The CDR3 covers 13 residues. Between the trimmed V and J ends, which lost 6 bases and 5 bases, there was a span of 14 bases. The germline CDR1 and CDR2 sequences are LGHNT and FRNRAP. The CDR3 nucleotides are TGTGCTAGTGGCCTCACGGGGGCGGACGAGCAGTACTTC. This gives the protein CASGLTGADEQYF. Complete variable domain (other parts from reference TRBV12-5 and TRBJ2-7): DARVTQTPRHKVTEMGQEVTMRCQPILGHNTVFWYRQTMMQGLELLAYFRNRAPLDDSGMPKDRFSAEMPDATLATLKIQPSEPRDSAVYFCASGLTGADEQYFGPGTRLTVT.

This rearrangement joins TRBV11-2 to TRBJ2-5; the match to TRBD2 covers 8 bases. The CDR3 has 14 amino acids. V shed 3 bases and J 4 bases; nucleotides not matched to a gene: 4. Germline CDR1 SGHAT, CDR2 FQNNGV. The CDR3 reads CASSFRLASETQYF. In DNA form, the CDR3 reads TGTGCCAGCAGCTTCCGACTAGCGTCAGAGACCCAGTACTTC.

The rearrangement joins TRBV28 to TRBJ2-6; D may be TRBD2 (5 bases). The CDR3 is made up of 15 amino acids. The V end lost 9 bases, the J end lost 4 bases, and 16 bases lay between the germline ends. Germline V gene lookup returns CDR1 MDHEN and CDR2 SYDVKM. In DNA, the CDR3 is TGTGCCAGTAGTGGAGGTTTGGCAGGGGCCAACGTCCTGACTTTC. This translates into CASSGGLAGANVLTF.